The 20 T cell receptor beta chains reported below all come from one sample, sequenced in a study of blood T cells in healthy people across ages. Then a second PCR, running roughly 7 to 11 cycles, was carried out with a sample-barcoded 5' primer and a J-beta primer mix. TCRdb passed the 5' RACE reads through MiXCR, listing each CDR3 protein once. This table has about 1.6 million distinct CDR3 sequences, 34% appearing once. The sample consisted of blood. These receptors were collected from a woman aged 25 to 39 in good health.

This chain links TRBV30 with TRBJ2-3; no clear D. The germline V and J ends were trimmed by 3 bases and 2 bases, with 15 bases remaining between them. CDR1 is GTSNPN, CDR2 SVGIG, per germline (reference sequence). This CDR3 is 15 amino acids long. The CDR3 DNA is TGTGCCTGGAGCGTACGAGCGCGGAACACAGATACGCAGTATTTT. Its translation: CAWSVRARNTDTQYF.

This chain links TRBV7-2 with TRBJ2-7; D is undetermined. This CDR3 has 15 residues. Trimming removed 5 bases at V and 5 bases at J, with 19 bases between. Germline V lookup: CDR1 SGHTA, CDR2 FQGNSA. The CDR3 loop reads CASSPSGPATHEQYF. In DNA form, the CDR3 reads TGTGCCAGCAGCCCTTCTGGTCCAGCGACCCACGAGCAGTACTTC.

In this sample, this clonotype turned up a few times. The chain links TRBV20-1 to TRBJ1-4; 7 bases fit TRBD1. Trimming removed 4 bases from V and 6 bases from J; junction bases left unmatched: 5. The CDR3 extends over 13 amino acids. Germline loops: CDR1 DFQATT, CDR2 SNEGSKA (reference sequence). In DNA form, the CDR3 reads TGCAGTGCTATACGACAGGGTGATGAAAAACTGTTTTTT. As protein: CSAIRQGDEKLFF.

At least ten counts were recorded for this clonotype. The chain combines TRBV10-3 with TRBJ2-1; TRBD2 aligns across 12 bases. The CDR3 runs to 16 residues. Trimming took 0 bases from V and 7 from J; bases not matched to a gene: 4. Germline V gene data show CDR1 as ENHRY and CDR2 as SYGVKD. The CDR3 DNA sequence: TGTGCCATCAGTGAGTCGGCTAGCGGGGGGGCAAATGAGCAGTTCTTC. Translated, it gives CAISESASGGANEQFF.

This clonotype was seen repeatedly, ten times or more. V gene TRBV15 combines with J gene TRBJ2-7; TRBD1 or TRBD2 may be the D gene (5 bases each). CDR1 LNHNV and CDR2 YYDKDF come from the germline V gene (reference sequence). The V and J ends lost 5 bases and 0 bases respectively, with 17 bases between them. This CDR3 has 16 residues. The CDR3, as DNA: TGTGCCACCAGCGGATCGCCGGGACCTAACTCCTACGAGCAGTACTTC. Protein: CATSGSPGPNSYEQYF.

This clonotype was counted a few times. V usage is TRBV15 and J usage is TRBJ2-3; TRBD2 agrees at 8 bases. J lost 1 base, V lost 11 bases, and 5 bases had no gene match. The CDR3 has 13 residues. Looked up from germline, CDR1 is LNHNV and CDR2 is YYDKDF (reference sequence). The CDR3 nucleotides read TGTGCCGCCCGGGGGGGCGGCACAGATACGCAGTATTTT. It yields the protein CAARGGGTDTQYF.

The chain carries TRBV20-1 and TRBJ1-4; D not resolved. Trimming took 6 bases from V and 10 from J, leaving 21 bases between them. Germline V gives CDR1 DFQATT, CDR2 SNEGSKA (reference sequence). The CDR3 runs 14 residues. The CDR3 DNA reads TGCAGTGCAGTACCGGGTCCCCGAGGTGGAAAACTGTTTTTT. Its translation: CSAVPGPRGGKLFF.

V gene TRBV5-5 combines with J gene TRBJ2-1; 10 nucleotides agree with TRBD2. The CDR3 spans 16 residues. V gave up 3 bases and J gave up 3 bases; unmatched junction bases: 6. CDR1 and CDR2 (germline): SGHKS, YYEKEE (reference sequence). The CDR3 DNA reads as TGTGCCAGCAGCTCCACTCGGACTAGCGGCTACAATGAGCAGTTCTTC. This sequence encodes CASSSTRTSGYNEQFF.

The chain joins TRBV7-2 to TRBJ1-2; maybe TRBD1 (5 bases). CDR1 is SGHTA and CDR2 is FQGNSA in the germline V gene. V was pared by 5 bases and J by 8 bases, with 12 bases between. The CDR3 totals 12 residues. The CDR3 coding sequence is TGTGCCAGCAGCATGGGACCACCGGGCTACACCTTC. Translating gives CASSMGPPGYTF.

The rearrangement uses TRBV11-2 and TRBJ2-1; D not resolved. CDR1 is SGHAT, CDR2 FQNNGV, per germline. Trimming took 0 bases from V and 2 from J, leaving 8 bases between them. The CDR3 runs to 15 residues. The CDR3 protein is CASSLEPRPYNEQFF. The CDR3 DNA follows: TGTGCCAGCAGCTTAGAACCCAGACCCTACAATGAGCAGTTCTTC.

This clonotype has a handful of counts. The chain links TRBV28 to TRBJ2-4, with D perhaps matching TRBD2 (5 bases). The CDR3 extends over 12 amino acids. The germline gives CDR1 MDHEN, CDR2 SYDVKM. V dropped 3 bases and J dropped 6 bases, with 6 bases sitting between them. CDR3 DNA: TGTGCCAGCAGTTTCACTAGAAACATTCAGTACTTC. Its translation: CASSFTRNIQYF.

This chain connects TRBV12-3 or TRBV12-4 to TRBJ2-2; D may correspond to TRBD1 or TRBD2 (5 bases each). This CDR3 is built from 14 residues. V lost 5 bases, J lost 2 bases, and 9 bases lay in between. The CDR3 bases are TGTGCCAGCAGTCGGGGCCGAAACACCGGGGAGCTGTTTTTT. It codes for CASSRGRNTGELFF.

This chain joins TRBV28 and TRBJ2-3; TRBD2 might be the D (5 bases). Germline lookup yields CDR1 MDHEN and CDR2 SYDVKM. V was shortened by 2 bases and J by 4 bases, with 7 bases between the two germline ends. The CDR3 covers 13 residues. CDR3 amino acids: CASSLRTPDTQYF. In nucleotides, the CDR3 is TGTGCCAGCAGTTTACGGACTCCAGATACGCAGTATTTT.

This clonotype was found a few times. The CDR3 nucleotides are TGTGCCAGCAGCCAGACGGACAGGAGGACCGAGCAGTACTTC. It specifies CASSQTDRRTEQYF. This sequence joins TRBV6-2 or TRBV6-3 and TRBJ2-5; 7 bases fit TRBD1. The DNA end lines up better with TRBJ2-7; the J call may be wrong. The CDR3 extends over 14 amino acids. Germline V gene data show CDR1 as MNHEY and CDR2 as SVGEGT.

The CDR3 nucleotides are TGTGCCAGCAACTCGGGCCTAGGGGGGGAGCAGTTCTTC. It encodes CASNSGLGGEQFF. The rearrangement links TRBV7-9 to TRBJ2-1; tentatively, D is TRBD1 or TRBD2 (6 bases each). CDR1 SEHNR and CDR2 FQNEAQ come from the germline V gene (reference sequence). The CDR3 loop spans 13 amino acids. V lost 7 bases and J lost 10, with 17 bases in between.

This clonotype occurred once. Germline and junction disagree at one end, which may indicate a read error. The chain carries TRBV20-1 and TRBJ2-7; D could derive from TRBD1 or TRBD2 (6 bases each). Germline loops: CDR1 DFQATT, CDR2 SNEGSKA (reference sequence). CDR3 length equals 15 residues. CDR3 bases: TGCAGTGCTAGAGATCGGAGGGGGTACTCCTACGAGAAGTACTTC. Its translation: CSARDRRGYSYEKYF.

The gene calls are TRBV11-2 and TRBJ2-5; D perhaps matches TRBD2 (5 bases). This CDR3 is built from 14 residues. The germline V gene has CDR1 SGHAT and CDR2 FQNNGV. V was clipped by 6 bases and J by 4 bases, with 15 bases between them. The CDR3 reads CASSTRASAETQYF. In DNA form, the CDR3 reads TGTGCCAGCAGTACGAGGGCATCCGCAGAGACCCAGTACTTC.

The gene calls are TRBV9 and TRBJ2-7; 8 nucleotides agree with TRBD2. The CDR3 contains 12 residues. Germline V gene lookup returns CDR1 SGDLS and CDR2 YYNGEE. Trimming at V came to 8 bases and at J to 4 bases, leaving 5 bases not matched to a gene. The CDR3 region is CARGLESYEQYF. The CDR3 nucleotides are TGTGCCAGGGGACTAGAGTCGTACGAGCAGTACTTC.

A few counts support this clonotype. V usage is TRBV9 and J usage is TRBJ1-5, with a possible D match to TRBD1 (5 bases). Germline CDR1 and CDR2: SGDLS and YYNGEE. The ends were cut back, 1 base at V and 4 bases at J, with 12 bases in the middle. The CDR3 contains 15 residues. This CDR3 is CASSVTGRENQPQHF. CDR3 DNA sequence: TGTGCCAGCAGCGTAACGGGCAGGGAGAATCAGCCCCAGCATTTT.

This clonotype came up many times. The V gene is TRBV20-1, the J gene TRBJ2-3, with 10 nucleotides matching TRBD2. The CDR3 runs 16 residues. V was pared by 1 base and J by 4 bases, with 8 bases of the junction left unmatched. Germline lookup yields CDR1 DFQATT and CDR2 SNEGSKA (reference sequence). CDR3 sequence: CSARVRAGGRADTQYF. CDR3 sequence (DNA): TGCAGTGCTAGAGTGCGAGCGGGAGGGAGAGCAGATACGCAGTATTTT.